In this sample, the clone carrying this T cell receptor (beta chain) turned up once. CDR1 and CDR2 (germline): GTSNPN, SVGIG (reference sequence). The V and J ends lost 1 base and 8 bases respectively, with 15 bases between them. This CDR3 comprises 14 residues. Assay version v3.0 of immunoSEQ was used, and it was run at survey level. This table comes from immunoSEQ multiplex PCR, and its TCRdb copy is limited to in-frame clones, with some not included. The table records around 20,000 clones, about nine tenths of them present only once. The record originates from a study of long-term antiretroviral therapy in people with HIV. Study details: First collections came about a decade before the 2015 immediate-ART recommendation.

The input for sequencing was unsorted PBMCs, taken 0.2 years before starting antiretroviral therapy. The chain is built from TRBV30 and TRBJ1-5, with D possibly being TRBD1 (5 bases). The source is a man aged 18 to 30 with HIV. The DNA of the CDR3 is TGTGCCTGGAGTGCACACGGGGGAGATGAGCCCCAGCATTTT. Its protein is CAWSAHGGDEPQHF.